This is a list of T cell receptor beta chains from one sample in a study of response to subunit inactivated influenza vaccine. Using its own MiXCR run on the RT-PCR reads, TCRdb lists one record per CDR3 protein. The sample lists under 950,000 distinct CDR3 sequences, around 21% occurring once. Sequencing was performed on PBMCs from blood, taken 5 to 6 days after vaccination. These receptors all come from a man aged 50 to 59 who received an inactivated influenza vaccine. Each CDR3 is given with its conserved first and last residue. D genes are given only for firm matches. Clone size is stated in some rows and not others, as once, few, many or a class when expanded.

15	TRBV11-2	TRBD2	.	TRBJ2-5	CASSPPTSSQETQYF	TGTGCCAGCAGCCCGCCGACTAGCAGCCAAGAGACCCAGTACTTC
18	TRBV11-2	TRBD2	few	TRBJ2-2	CASSSSPRTSGNTGELFF	TGTGCCAGCAGCTCCTCACCTAGGACTAGCGGGAACACCGGGGAGCTGTTTTTT
17	TRBV4-3	.	few	TRBJ1-3	CASSRIREGASGNTIYF	TGCGCCAGCAGCCGAATAAGGGAAGGGGCCTCTGGAAACACCATATATTTT
15	TRBV7-2	.	few	TRBJ2-7	CASSFARGSSYEQYF	TGTGCCAGCAGCTTTGCCAGGGGAAGCTCCTACGAGCAGTACTTC
15	TRBV4-1	TRBD1	few	TRBJ2-1	CASSQPGQGQNEQFF	TGCGCCAGCAGCCAACCAGGACAGGGGCAGAATGAGCAGTTCTTC
15	TRBV12-3/TRBV12-4	TRBD2	.	TRBJ2-1	CASRSSGRAYNEQFF	TGTGCCAGCAGGTCTAGCGGGAGAGCCTACAATGAGCAGTTCTTC
18	TRBV11-2	.	few	TRBJ2-7	CASSLSKPEIRYYYEQYF	TGTGCCAGCAGCTTATCAAAACCCGAAATCCGGTACTACTACGAGCAGTACTTC
14	TRBV12-3/TRBV12-4	.	few	TRBJ1-5	CASSRARSNQPQHF	TGTGCCAGCAGCAGGGCGAGGAGCAATCAGCCCCAGCATTTT
13	TRBV6-1	.	few	TRBJ1-1	CAAGPVTNTEAFF	TGTGCCGCGGGTCCGGTTACCAACACTGAAGCTTTCTTT
13	TRBV5-1	.	many	TRBJ1-2	CASRPTGNYGYTF	TGCGCCAGCAGACCAACAGGGAACTATGGCTACACCTTC
14	TRBV29-1	.	.	TRBJ2-5	CSAGGGGLSETQYF	TGCAGCGCCGGAGGGGGGGGGCTATCTGAGACCCAGTACTTC
16	TRBV6-5	.	.	TRBJ2-5	CASSYLGRGVGETQYF	TGTGCCAGCAGTTACTTGGGTAGGGGGGTCGGGGAGACCCAGTACTTC
14	TRBV11-2	.	.	TRBJ1-6	CASSLELNNSPLHF	TGTGCCAGCAGCTTAGAGTTAAATAATTCACCCCTCCACTTT
14	TRBV27	.	.	TRBJ1-5	CASSLSRANQPQHF	TGTGCCAGCAGTTTGTCCAGGGCGAATCAGCCCCAGCATTTT
19	TRBV29-1	.	few	TRBJ2-7	CSALGDRQGGHGAGYEQYF	TGCAGCGCCCTGGGAGACAGGCAGGGGGGGCATGGAGCGGGGTACGAGCAGTACTTC
12	TRBV6-1	.	few	TRBJ2-3	CASSEARVTQYF	TGTGCCAGCAGTGAAGCGCGCGTCACGCAGTATTTT
13	TRBV5-1	.	.	TRBJ1-6	CASRRDFRTPLHF	TGCGCCAGCAGGCGGGACTTCCGTACACCCCTCCACTTT
12	TRBV7-2	.	many	TRBJ2-7	CASSLQGHEQYF	TGTGCCAGCAGTCTACAGGGCCACGAGCAGTACTTC
14	TRBV5-5	TRBD2	few	TRBJ2-7	CASSLRDYLNEQYF	TGTGCCAGCAGCTTACGGGACTACCTTAACGAGCAGTACTTC
13	TRBV7-9	TRBD2	few	TRBJ2-1	CASTPGLAGHQFF	TGTGCCAGTACCCCTGGACTAGCGGGCCACCAGTTCTTC
12	TRBV29-1	TRBD1	many	TRBJ2-7	CSVRAGGYEQYF	TGCAGCGTTCGGGCAGGGGGCTACGAGCAGTACTTC
13	TRBV20-1	.	few	TRBJ2-7	CSATRTDRDEQYF	TGCAGTGCTACTAGGACGGACAGAGACGAGCAGTACTTC
13	TRBV20-1	.	few	TRBJ1-5	CSAYRDRSQPQHF	TGCAGTGCTTACAGGGATCGGAGTCAGCCCCAGCATTTT
12	TRBV7-2	.	many	TRBJ2-3	CASSLNRDTQYF	TGTGCCAGCAGCTTAAACAGAGATACGCAGTATTTT
15	TRBV6-5	.	few	TRBJ2-7	CASSYGRGLSYEQYF	TGTGCCAGCAGTTACGGCAGGGGACTCTCCTACGAGCAGTACTTC
15	TRBV27	.	.	TRBJ2-1	CASSSYQDKHNEQFF	TGTGCCAGCAGTTCTTACCAAGACAAACACAATGAGCAGTTCTTC
10	TRBV29-1	.	few	TRBJ1-2	CSVVGGQPYF	TGCAGCGTTGTTGGAGGACAGCCCTACTTC
14	TRBV11-2	.	many	TRBJ2-7	CASRDPGRDHEQYF	TGTGCCAGCAGGGATCCCGGACGGGACCACGAGCAGTACTTC
17	TRBV5-1	.	few	TRBJ2-2	CASSLFAPAEGTGELFF	TGCGCCAGCAGCTTGTTTGCCCCAGCGGAGGGCACCGGGGAGCTGTTTTTT
15	TRBV7-9	TRBD2	few	TRBJ2-7	CASSLISGSSYEQYF	TGTGCCAGCAGCTTAATTAGCGGGAGTTCCTACGAGCAGTACTTC
16	TRBV12-3/TRBV12-4	.	few	TRBJ2-1	CASREAPSSSYNEQFF	TGTGCCTCCCGGGAAGCGCCTTCTAGCTCCTACAATGAGCAGTTCTTC
15	TRBV6-2/TRBV6-3	TRBD2	few	TRBJ2-7	CASSYSTSGRYEQYF	TGTGCCAGCAGTTACTCGACTAGCGGGAGGTACGAGCAGTACTTC
12	TRBV12-3/TRBV12-4	.	many	TRBJ2-3	CASKVAEGAQYF	TGTGCCAGCAAGGTAGCGGAGGGGGCGCAGTATTTT
14	TRBV27	TRBD1	many	TRBJ2-3	CASSHRGASDTQYF	TGTGCCAGCAGTCACAGGGGTGCTTCAGATACGCAGTATTTT
15	TRBV12-3/TRBV12-4	TRBD1	few	TRBJ1-1	CASSRDSIMNTEAFF	TGTGCCAGCAGTCGGGACAGTATTATGAACACTGAAGCTTTCTTT
17	TRBV29-1	TRBD1	few	TRBJ2-1	CSAKGTGGLRSYNEQFF	TGCAGCGCCAAGGGGACAGGGGGCTTAAGGTCCTACAATGAGCAGTTCTTC
15	TRBV6-1	TRBD1	.	TRBJ2-6	CASKGTGTGANVLTF	TGTGCCAGCAAAGGGACAGGGACAGGGGCCAACGTCCTGACTTTC
13	TRBV6-2/TRBV6-3	.	few	TRBJ2-7	CASSYTGTEEQYF	TGTGCCAGCAGTTACACAGGGACCGAGGAGCAGTACTTC
15	TRBV28	.	few	TRBJ2-2	CASSFSAGYTGELFF	TGTGCCAGCAGTTTCTCCGCAGGTTACACCGGGGAGCTGTTTTTT
15	TRBV7-9	.	.	TRBJ2-3	CASSGKRAEGDTQYF	TGTGCCAGCAGTGGCAAGAGGGCCGAGGGAGATACGCAGTATTTT
13	TRBV29-1	TRBD1	.	TRBJ2-5	CSVGGTGGETQYF	TGCAGCGTTGGAGGGACAGGGGGAGAGACCCAGTACTTC
15	TRBV20-1	TRBD2	.	TRBJ2-3	CSAPDPARGTGGQYF	TGCAGTGCACCCGACCCGGCCAGAGGCACGGGGGGACAGTATTTT
12	TRBV7-2	.	.	TRBJ2-1	CASSLNLPEQFF	TGTGCCAGCAGCTTAAACCTACCAGAGCAGTTCTTC
13	TRBV29-1	.	few	TRBJ2-1	CSVSGTTYNEQFF	TGCAGCGTGTCCGGGACGACCTACAATGAGCAGTTCTTC
15	TRBV5-4	TRBD2	few	TRBJ2-7	CASSAYRDRGGGRYF	TGTGCCAGCAGCGCATACCGGGACCGCGGGGGTGGACGGTACTTC
16	TRBV11-2	TRBD2	few	TRBJ2-1	CASSSFTSGGAYEQFF	TGTGCCAGCAGCAGCTTCACAAGCGGGGGGGCTTATGAGCAGTTCTTC
15	TRBV19	.	.	TRBJ1-5	CASSILPDSNQPQHF	TGTGCCAGTAGTATCTTGCCCGATAGCAATCAGCCCCAGCATTTT
13	TRBV12-3/TRBV12-4	TRBD1	few	TRBJ1-2	CASTPTGIYGYTF	TGTGCCAGCACCCCGACAGGGATCTATGGCTACACCTTC
16	TRBV7-9	TRBD1	few	TRBJ2-5	CASSPITGTVLETQYF	TGTGCCAGCAGCCCCATTACGGGGACAGTACTAGAGACCCAGTACTTC
14	TRBV6-1	.	few	TRBJ2-7	CASSRYTWGHEQYF	TGTGCCAGCAGCCGATATACGTGGGGGCACGAGCAGTACTTC
17	TRBV2	TRBD1	.	TRBJ2-7	CASKVDRGLIRSYEQYF	TGTGCCAGCAAAGTGGACAGGGGTCTAATAAGGTCCTACGAGCAGTACTTC